This note documents a single T cell receptor beta chain sequence. Its antigen is not identified. The junction does not match germline at one end; this may be a read error. Libraries were prepared by immunoSEQ multiplex PCR; TCRdb keeps only in-frame clonotypes and omits some of them. The data show fewer than 100,000 clones, roughly 90% seen once. These data originate in a study of Tregs in tolerant kidney transplant recipients. CDR3 length equals 15 residues. Germline V gene lookup returns CDR1 MDHEN and CDR2 SYDVKM. Whole-study findings and limits: Findings come from small patient numbers and require larger validation. This study did not directly address biological reproducibility. Expanding Tregs on activated donor B cells appeared to best identify donor-specific TCRbeta clones.

This specimen was Tregs from blood, taken before the transplant. This TCR was recovered from a human donor who received a combined kidney and bone marrow transplant. The V call is TRBV28, the J call TRBJ1-1, with TRBD1 matching 10 bases. CDR3 in DNA: TGTGCCAGCAGGCCGCCGGGACAGGGGAACACTGAAGCTTGCTTT. As protein: CASRPPGQGNTEACF.